These 17 T cell receptor beta chains came from one sample sequenced in a study of blood T cell repertoires in COVID-19. Method: immunoSEQ multiplex PCR; TCRdb's copy keeps in-frame clones and lacks some. Seen here are over 200,000 clones, around 84% observed once, and the top ten hold over 15%. Sequencing used peripheral blood. All receptors derive from a woman older than 75 with active or convalescent COVID-19.

The chain carries TRBV7-2 and TRBJ2-3; 7 bases agree with TRBD1. This CDR3 region has 14 residues. The germline V gene encodes CDR1 SGHTA and CDR2 FQGNSA. The V and J ends lost 5 bases and 4 bases, in that order; junction bases with no gene match: 6. The CDR3 DNA reads as TGTGCCAGCAGCCGCGACAGGGTAGCAGATACGCAGTATTTT. This sequence encodes CASSRDRVADTQYF.

The chain links TRBV27 to TRBJ1-1; a weak D match, TRBD1 (5 bases). CDR3 length: 15 amino acids. Deletions cut 4 bases from V and 8 bases from J, with 20 bases between. In germline, CDR1 is MNHEY, CDR2 SMNVEV (reference sequence). CDR3 amino acids: CASSSTSLGGKEAFF. CDR3 sequence (DNA): TGTGCCAGCAGTTCGACGAGCCTCGGGGGTAAGGAAGCTTTCTTT.

The rearrangement joins TRBV7-3 to TRBJ2-3; TRBD2 matches at 7 bases. The V gene's germline CDR1 is SGHTA and CDR2 FQGTGA. This CDR3 spans 16 amino acids. The trim removed 2 bases at V and 2 bases at J, leaving 7 bases unmatched. The CDR3 here is CASSLGAGLITDTQYF. The CDR3 DNA follows: TGTGCCAGCAGCTTAGGAGCGGGACTAATCACAGATACGCAGTATTTT. The variable domain in full, completed from reference TRBV7-3 and TRBJ2-3, reads GAGVSQTPSNKVTEKGKYVELRCDPISGHTALYWYRQSLGQGPEFLIYFQGTGAADDSGLPNDRFFAVRPEGSVSTLKIQRTERGDSAVYLCASSLGAGLITDTQYFGPGTRLTVL.

The chain recombines TRBV5-1 with TRBJ1-1, with TRBD1 identical over 7 bases. Germline assignment: CDR1 SGHRS and CDR2 YFSETQ. This CDR3 spans 16 amino acids. Trimming took 0 bases from V and 6 from J; bases not matched to a gene: 11. CDR3 amino acids: CASSLGTGWAVAEAFF. CDR3 DNA sequence: TGCGCCAGCAGCTTGGGGACAGGATGGGCGGTGGCTGAAGCTTTCTTT. The variable domain in full, with the rest retrieved from reference TRBV5-1 and TRBJ1-1, is KAGVTQTPRYLIKTRGQQVTLSCSPISGHRSVSWYQQTPGQGLQFLFEYFSETQRNKGNFPGRFSGRQFSNSRSEMNVSTLELGDSALYLCASSLGTGWAVAEAFFGQGTRLTVV.

This clone was picked up one time. The chain recombines TRBV29-1 with TRBJ1-2, with TRBD1 matching 8 bases. The germline V gene has CDR1 SQVTM and CDR2 ANQGSEA. V dropped 1 base and J dropped 8; count of bases not matched to a gene: 6. The CDR3 sequence is 13 residues long. The CDR3 here is CSVEVSGGAGYTF. CDR3 nucleotide sequence: TGCAGCGTTGAAGTGTCAGGGGGCGCGGGCTACACCTTC.

As DNA, the CDR3 is TGTGCCAGCACCTTTTTCACAGGGGGCACTGAAGCTTTCTTT. Amino acid sequence: CASTFFTGGTEAFF. The chain employs TRBV28 and TRBJ1-1; 8 bases are a match to TRBD1. V lost 7 bases to trimming and J lost 4 bases; unmatched junction nucleotides: 8. CDR3 length: 14 residues. Germline CDR1 is MDHEN and CDR2 is SYDVKM.

A few counts support this clone. The chain is built from TRBV10-3 and TRBJ2-1; D possibly corresponds to TRBD1 (5 bases). V gave up 6 bases and J gave up 0 bases, with 24 bases separating them. CDR3 length: 19 amino acids. CDR1 is ENHRY and CDR2 is SYGVKD in the germline V gene. The CDR3 loop is CAIRGSTGFTGSSYNEQFF. CDR3 DNA: TGTGCCATCAGGGGATCAACAGGTTTTACCGGCAGCTCCTACAATGAGCAGTTCTTC.

V gene TRBV28 combines with J gene TRBJ2-3; 8 bases align to TRBD2. The CDR3 is 12 amino acids. In germline, CDR1 is MDHEN, CDR2 SYDVKM. With 1 base clipped from V and 11 bases from J, the junction kept 2 bases outside the gene matches. The CDR3 DNA sequence: TGTGCCAGCAGTTTATCGGCGGGGGGGCAGTATTTT. It specifies CASSLSAGGQYF.

V usage is TRBV11-2 and J usage is TRBJ1-2, with 7 nucleotides matching TRBD1. The trim removed 0 bases at V and 4 bases at J, leaving 8 bases unmatched. The V gene's germline CDR1 is SGHAT and CDR2 FQNNGV. The CDR3 spans 16 residues. DNA for the CDR3: TGTGCCAGCAGCTTAGATCTAAACGCAGGGGGCTATGGCTACACCTTC. This encodes CASSLDLNAGGYGYTF.

V is TRBV6-5 and J is TRBJ1-6; TRBD1 matches 7 bases. CDR1 is MNHEY and CDR2 is SVGAGI in the germline V gene. Unmatched junction bases numbered 8, after V lost 5 bases and J lost 10 bases. The CDR3 length is 14 residues. For the CDR3, the DNA is TGTGCCAGCAGTCCCGGGTCAGGGGGATCACCCCTCCACTTT. As protein: CASSPGSGGSPLHF.

The V gene is TRBV29-1, the J gene TRBJ2-5; 9 positions agree with TRBD1. Germline assignment: CDR1 SQVTM and CDR2 ANQGSEA. The CDR3 consists of 14 residues. The trim removed 4 bases at V and 5 bases at J, leaving 8 bases unmatched. CDR3 residues: CSVARNRGQETQYF. DNA of the CDR3: TGCAGCGTTGCGAGGAACAGGGGGCAGGAGACCCAGTACTTC.

The chain is built from TRBV19 and TRBJ2-7; 11 bases agree with TRBD2. The CDR3 has 15 residues. CDR1 and CDR2 from the germline V gene are LNHDA and SQIVND (reference sequence). The J segment lost 3 bases and the V segment lost 3 bases, leaving 4 bases of the junction unmatched. The CDR3 reads CASSILTSGGYEQYF. DNA for the CDR3: TGTGCCAGTAGTATCCTCACTAGCGGGGGCTACGAGCAGTACTTC.

The chain carries TRBV5-4 and TRBJ2-7, with D maybe TRBD2 (5 bases). The CDR3 length is 13 residues. With 4 bases removed from V and 1 base from J, the gap between germline ends came to 9 bases. The germline V gene has CDR1 SGHNT and CDR2 YYREEE (reference sequence). CDR3 nucleotides: TGTGCCAGCAGCCGGGGTTATTCCTACGAGCAGTACTTC. It yields the protein CASSRGYSYEQYF. Combining the CDR3 with reference TRBV5-4 and TRBJ2-7 gives the whole variable domain ETGVTQSPTHLIKTRGQQVTLRCSSQSGHNTVSWYQQALGQGPQFIFQYYREEENGRGNFPPRFSGLQFPNYSSELNVNALELDDSALYLCASSRGYSYEQYFGPGTRLTVT.

This clone was counted between two and nine times. The J gene is TRBJ1-3, the V gene TRBV9, with 7 bases aligning to TRBD1. Germline CDR1 reads SGDLS; CDR2 reads YYNGEE. This CDR3 is built from 14 residues. With V trimmed by 2 bases and J by 4 bases, 3 bases remained unmatched. CDR3 in amino acids: CASSVRGEGNTIYF. The CDR3 region has the DNA TGTGCCAGCAGCGTCAGGGGGGAAGGAAACACCATATATTTT.

The chain combines TRBV6-5 with TRBJ2-5, with a possible D match to TRBD2 (5 bases). This CDR3 is built from 14 residues. The V gene lost 0 bases and the J gene lost 6 bases, with 11 bases spanning the gap. Germline CDR1 and CDR2: MNHEY and SVGAGI. The CDR3 DNA reads TGTGCCAGCAGTTACTCGCTAGCAAGAAAGACCCAGTACTTC. Encoded protein: CASSYSLARKTQYF.

This chain links TRBV9 with TRBJ2-5; tentatively, D is TRBD2 (6 bases). The CDR3 is 16 residues long. CDR1 SGDLS and CDR2 YYNGEE come from the germline V gene. Trimming shortened V by 1 base and J by 7 bases, and 20 bases separated the two germline ends. The CDR3 bases are TGTGCCAGCAGCGTAAAAGATTTTGGCGGGGTTGGGACCCAGTACTTC. It is translated as CASSVKDFGGVGTQYF. The full variable domain, in which reference TRBV9 and TRBJ2-5 provide the parts outside the CDR3, is DSGVTQTPKHLITATGQRVTLRCSPRSGDLSVYWYQQSLDQGLQFLIQYYNGEERAKGNILERFSAQQFPDLHSELNLSSLELGDSALYFCASSVKDFGGVGTQYFGPGTRLLVL.

V and J are TRBV29-1 and TRBJ2-3; 11 nucleotides match TRBD2. CDR1 SQVTM and CDR2 ANQGSEA come from the germline V gene. CDR3 size: 15 residues. The junction had 6 bases not matched to a gene; V was cut back by 6 bases and J by 1 base. This chain's CDR3 is CSVTGTSGRTDTQYF. CDR3 nucleotides: TGCAGCGTGACCGGGACTAGCGGCCGCACAGATACGCAGTATTTT.